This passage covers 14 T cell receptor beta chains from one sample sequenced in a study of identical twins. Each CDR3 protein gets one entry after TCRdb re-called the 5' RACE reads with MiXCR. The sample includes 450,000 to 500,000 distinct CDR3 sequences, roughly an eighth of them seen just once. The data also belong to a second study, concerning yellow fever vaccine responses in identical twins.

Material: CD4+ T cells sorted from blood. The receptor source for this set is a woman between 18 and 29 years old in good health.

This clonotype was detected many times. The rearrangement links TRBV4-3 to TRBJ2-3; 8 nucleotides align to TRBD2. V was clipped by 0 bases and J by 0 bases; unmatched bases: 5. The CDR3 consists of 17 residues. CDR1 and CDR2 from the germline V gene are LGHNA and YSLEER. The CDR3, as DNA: TGCGCCAGCAGCCAAGAAAAGCGGGGGTCTAGCACAGATACGCAGTATTTT. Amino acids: CASSQEKRGSSTDTQYF.

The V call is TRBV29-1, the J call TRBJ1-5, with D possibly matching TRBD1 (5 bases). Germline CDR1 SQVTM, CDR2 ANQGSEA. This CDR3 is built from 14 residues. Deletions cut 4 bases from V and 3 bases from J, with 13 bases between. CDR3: CSVAGGENNQPQHF. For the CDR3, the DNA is TGCAGCGTTGCGGGGGGTGAGAACAATCAGCCCCAGCATTTT.

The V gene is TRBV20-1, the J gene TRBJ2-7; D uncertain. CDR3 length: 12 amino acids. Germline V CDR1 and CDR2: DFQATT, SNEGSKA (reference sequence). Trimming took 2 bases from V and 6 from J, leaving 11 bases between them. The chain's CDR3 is CSARRVAREQYF. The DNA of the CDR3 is TGCAGTGCTAGACGAGTTGCTCGCGAGCAGTACTTC.

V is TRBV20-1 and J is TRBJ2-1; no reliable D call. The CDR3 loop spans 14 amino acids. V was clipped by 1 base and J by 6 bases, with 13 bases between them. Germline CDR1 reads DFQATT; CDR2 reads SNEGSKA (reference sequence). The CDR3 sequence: CSARGASGRNEQFF. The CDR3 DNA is TGCAGTGCTAGAGGGGCCTCGGGTCGCAATGAGCAGTTCTTC.

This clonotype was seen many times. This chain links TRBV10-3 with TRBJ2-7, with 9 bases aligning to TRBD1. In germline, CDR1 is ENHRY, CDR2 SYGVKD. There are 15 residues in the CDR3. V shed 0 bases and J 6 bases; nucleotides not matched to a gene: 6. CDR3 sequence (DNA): TGTGCCATCAGTGAGTCAGGGACAGGGCAGTCCGAGCAGTACTTC. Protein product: CAISESGTGQSEQYF.

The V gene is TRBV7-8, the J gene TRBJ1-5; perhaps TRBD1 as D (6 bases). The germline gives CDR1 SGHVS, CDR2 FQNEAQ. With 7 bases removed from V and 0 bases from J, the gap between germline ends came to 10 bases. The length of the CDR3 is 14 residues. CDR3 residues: CASTRQASNQPQHF. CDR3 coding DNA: TGTGCCAGCACTCGACAGGCTAGCAATCAGCCCCAGCATTTT.

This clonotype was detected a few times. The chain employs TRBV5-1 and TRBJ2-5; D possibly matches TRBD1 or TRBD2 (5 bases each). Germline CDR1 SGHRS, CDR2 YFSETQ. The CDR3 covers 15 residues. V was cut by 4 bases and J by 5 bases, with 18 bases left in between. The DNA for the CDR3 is TGCGCCAGCAGCACCTCCGGGACCCCTGTGGAGACCCAGTACTTC. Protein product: CASSTSGTPVETQYF.

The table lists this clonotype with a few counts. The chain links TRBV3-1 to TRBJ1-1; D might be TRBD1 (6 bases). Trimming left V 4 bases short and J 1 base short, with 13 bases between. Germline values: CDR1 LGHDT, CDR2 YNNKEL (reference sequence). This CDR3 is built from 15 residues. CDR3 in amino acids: CASSRSTGWNTEAFF. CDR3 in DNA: TGTGCCAGCAGCCGATCAACAGGGTGGAACACTGAAGCTTTCTTT.

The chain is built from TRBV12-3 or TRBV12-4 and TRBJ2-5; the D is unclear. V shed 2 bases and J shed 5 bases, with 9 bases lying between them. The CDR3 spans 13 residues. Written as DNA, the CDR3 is TGTGCCAGCAGTTTAAGTGATTCGGAGACCCAGTACTTC. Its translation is CASSLSDSETQYF.

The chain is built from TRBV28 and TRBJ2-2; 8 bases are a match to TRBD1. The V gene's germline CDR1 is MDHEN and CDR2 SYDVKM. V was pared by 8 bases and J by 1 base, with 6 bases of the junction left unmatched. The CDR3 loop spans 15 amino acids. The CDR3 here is CASQKDRGNTGELFF. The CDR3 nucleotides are TGTGCCAGCCAAAAAGACAGGGGGAACACCGGGGAGCTGTTTTTT.

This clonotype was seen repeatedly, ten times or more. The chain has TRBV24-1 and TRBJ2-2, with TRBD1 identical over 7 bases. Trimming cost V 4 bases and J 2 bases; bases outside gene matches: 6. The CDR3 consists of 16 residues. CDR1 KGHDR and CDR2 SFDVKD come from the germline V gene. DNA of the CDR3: TGTGCCACCAGTGACCCCCGACAGGGAAACACCGGGGAGCTGTTTTTT. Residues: CATSDPRQGNTGELFF.

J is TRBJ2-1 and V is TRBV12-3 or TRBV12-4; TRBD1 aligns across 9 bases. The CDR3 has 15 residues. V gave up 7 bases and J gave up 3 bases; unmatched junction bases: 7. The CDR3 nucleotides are TGTGCCAGCACCCCTGACAGGGGGTACTACAATGAGCAGTTCTTC. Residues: CASTPDRGYYNEQFF.

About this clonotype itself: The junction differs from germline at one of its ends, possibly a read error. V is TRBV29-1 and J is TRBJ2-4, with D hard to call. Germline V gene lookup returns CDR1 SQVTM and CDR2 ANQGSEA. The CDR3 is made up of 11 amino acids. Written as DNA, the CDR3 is TGCAGCGTTGAAGAAGCGAGCTATAGAAACTTC. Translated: CSVEEASYRNF.

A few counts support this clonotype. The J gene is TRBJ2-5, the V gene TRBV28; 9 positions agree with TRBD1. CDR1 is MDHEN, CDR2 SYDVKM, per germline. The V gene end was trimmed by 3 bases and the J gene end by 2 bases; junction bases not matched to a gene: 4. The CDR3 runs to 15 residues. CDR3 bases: TGTGCCAGCAGTTTTATCGACAGGGGGCAAGAGACCCAGTACTTC. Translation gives CASSFIDRGQETQYF.